A single T cell receptor (beta chain) is shown here with its context. Rectal tissue came from one to two pinch biopsies taken at colonoscopy. V lost 4 bases and J lost 4, with 16 bases in between. The CDR3 has 14 residues. Germline V gives CDR1 SQVTM, CDR2 ANQGSEA. The record originates from a study of pediatric ulcerative colitis. Sequencing was performed with immunoSEQ multiplex PCR; in TCRdb, only in-frame clones are kept and a portion is missing. Found here are 15,000 to 20,000 clones, about two thirds of them singletons; the top ten hold 3.4%. The chain uses TRBV29-1 and TRBJ2-5; D perhaps matches TRBD1 (5 bases). The sample was gut tissue. This receptor was obtained from a girl aged 10 to 17 with moderate ulcerative colitis. CDR3: CSVVKGSFGETQYF. CDR3 sequence (DNA): TGCAGCGTTGTAAAGGGGTCGTTCGGAGAGACCCAGTACTTC.